This T cell receptor beta chain is drawn from a study of T cell repertoires in cytomegalovirus infection. Whole-study context: Indications of both CMV infection and matching HLA type were provided by public TCR beta signatures.

Findings of the study overall: The ex vivo response was dominated by HLA-C-restricted CMV-specific TCR beta clonotypes. Identification of carriers of CMV plus the relevant HLA was performed using cumulative public TCR beta family frequency.

TCRdb re-derived calls from the reads in MiXCR, one entry per CDR3 protein. Of fewer than 700,000 distinct CDR3 sequences in the sample, less than 25% were seen once. Germline loops: CDR1 MNHEY, CDR2 SVGAGI. V lost 0 bases, J lost 5 bases, and 8 bases lay in between. The CDR3 sequence is 14 residues long. This clonotype was seen a handful of times. Its target is unknown. This TCR was recovered from a human donor in good health (CMV status not recorded). Some clones in this sample may be carry-over from other donors' samples. V and J are TRBV6-5 and TRBJ2-1, with no clear D. The sequenced sample was CD8+ T cells from PBMCs. The CDR3 sequence: CASSYSPSNNEQFF. In DNA, the CDR3 is TGTGCCAGCAGTTACTCGCCCAGCAACAATGAGCAGTTCTTC.